One and the same sample provided the 18 T cell receptor beta chains below, sequenced in a study of OX40 agonist ivuxolimab in advanced cancers. Some clones are missing from TCRdb's copy, which holds only in-frame ones; the method was immunoSEQ multiplex PCR. The data hold over 45,000 clones, with more than 70% observed a single time. Sequences were derived from CD4+ or CD8+ T cells sorted from blood, sampled in a trial of the OX40 agonist ivuxolimab. These receptors came from an adult with an advanced solid tumor such as melanoma, head and neck, liver or kidney cancer.

This chain joins TRBV5-1 and TRBJ1-1; 8 nucleotides match TRBD1. J was trimmed by 6 bases and V by 4 bases; bases with no gene match: 14. Germline-derived CDR1 and CDR2 are SGHRS and YFSETQ. The CDR3 loop spans 16 amino acids. The CDR3 nucleotides read TGCGCCAGCAGCCACCATCCGGGACCAGGGGGCCCTGAAGCTTTCTTT. Translating gives CASSHHPGPGGPEAFF.

The chain carries TRBV18 and TRBJ2-7; D may be TRBD1 or TRBD2 (5 bases each). The V and J ends lost 5 bases and 7 bases respectively, with 18 bases between them. The CDR3 is 14 residues long. Germline CDR1 is KGHSH and CDR2 is LQKENI. The CDR3 here is CASSLRGTSGEQYF. CDR3 sequence (DNA): TGTGCCAGCTCATTACGGGGCACTTCAGGGGAGCAGTACTTC.

V is TRBV19 and J is TRBJ2-7, with D possibly matching TRBD1 (5 bases). Per the germline V gene, CDR1 is LNHDA and CDR2 is SQIVND (reference sequence). V lost 5 bases and J 0 bases, leaving 20 bases between the germline ends. The CDR3 runs 17 residues. The DNA of the CDR3 is TGTGCCAGTAGTTCTCCTCTCTTAGGGGCCCACTCCTACGAGCAGTACTTC. It translates to CASSSPLLGAHSYEQYF.

Here the CDR3 DNA reads TGTGCCAGCAGCTTACGCCTAAGGGGGGGGGCCTTAGATACGCAGTATTTT. Translating gives CASSLRLRGGALDTQYF. The chain carries TRBV11-2 and TRBJ2-3, with D possibly being TRBD2 (7 bases). CDR1 and CDR2 from the germline V gene are SGHAT and FQNNGV. V was trimmed by 2 bases and J by 5 bases, leaving 20 bases between them. This CDR3 is built from 17 residues. Together with reference TRBV11-2 and TRBJ2-3, the CDR3 gives the full variable domain: EAGVAQSPRYKIIEKRQSVAFWCNPISGHATLYWYQQILGQGPKLLIQFQNNGVVDDSQLPKDRFSAERLKGVDSTLKIQPAKLEDSAVYLCASSLRLRGGALDTQYFGPGTRLTVL.

This clone is categorized as medium-sized. The chain couples TRBV7-9 to TRBJ2-5; D unresolved. V lost 5 bases and J lost 1, with 11 bases in between. The germline V gene encodes CDR1 SEHNR and CDR2 FQNEAQ (reference sequence). The CDR3 contains 14 residues. The CDR3 reads CASSPSRTQETQYF. DNA of the CDR3: TGTGCCAGCAGCCCTTCTAGAACCCAAGAGACCCAGTACTTC.

The rearrangement joins TRBV5-4 to TRBJ2-5; D remains ambiguous. From germline, CDR1 is SGHNT and CDR2 YYREEE (reference sequence). Between the trimmed V and J ends, which lost 1 base and 5 bases, there was a span of 6 bases. CDR3 length: 12 residues. Here the CDR3 reads CASSLYGETQYF. The CDR3 coding sequence is TGTGCCAGCAGCTTGTATGGGGAGACCCAGTACTTC.

The gene calls are TRBV18 and TRBJ2-7; 7 bases map to TRBD2. There are 15 residues in the CDR3. CDR1 KGHSH and CDR2 LQKENI come from the germline V gene. The V and J ends lost 3 bases and 4 bases, in that order; junction bases with no gene match: 9. CDR3 sequence: CASSPPGGIIYEQYF. The CDR3 DNA reads as TGTGCCAGCTCACCCCCCGGGGGGATCATTTACGAGCAGTACTTC.

The genes are TRBV11-2 and TRBJ2-7; possibly TRBD2 for D (6 bases). With 1 base removed from V and 1 base from J, the gap between germline ends came to 11 bases. This CDR3 spans 15 amino acids. Germline lookup yields CDR1 SGHAT and CDR2 FQNNGV. CDR3 nucleotides: TGTGCCAGCAGCTTAGTAAACGGGGGTTCCTACGAGCAGTACTTC. It is translated as CASSLVNGGSYEQYF. The complete variable domain, with remaining parts taken from reference TRBV11-2 and TRBJ2-7, reads EAGVAQSPRYKIIEKRQSVAFWCNPISGHATLYWYQQILGQGPKLLIQFQNNGVVDDSQLPKDRFSAERLKGVDSTLKIQPAKLEDSAVYLCASSLVNGGSYEQYFGPGTRLTVT.

The chain combines TRBV18 with TRBJ2-5, with 11 bases lining up with TRBD2. The ends lost 5 bases at V and 4 bases at J; junction bases unmatched: 3. The CDR3 loop spans 14 amino acids. The germline CDR1 and CDR2 sequences are KGHSH and LQKENI. CDR3 region: CASSKTSGGETQYF. Written as DNA, the CDR3 is TGTGCCAGCTCAAAAACTAGCGGGGGAGAGACCCAGTACTTC.

V is TRBV9 and J is TRBJ2-1; the D gene could be TRBD1 or TRBD2 (5 bases each). Germline CDR1 and CDR2: SGDLS and YYNGEE. V was shortened by 4 bases and J by 8 bases, with 16 bases between the two germline ends. The CDR3 consists of 14 residues. The CDR3 reads CASSPRFRGDEQFF. The CDR3 DNA reads as TGTGCCAGCAGCCCTAGGTTTAGGGGAGATGAGCAGTTCTTC.

The V and J genes are TRBV9 and TRBJ2-3, with TRBD1 identical over 7 bases. Trimming took 4 bases from V and 1 from J; bases not matched to a gene: 12. Germline loops: CDR1 SGDLS, CDR2 YYNGEE. The length of the CDR3 is 17 residues. The CDR3 DNA reads as TGTGCCAGCAGCTTCCGCCAGGGGGATCTAGGCACAGATACGCAGTATTTT. The encoded protein is CASSFRQGDLGTDTQYF. Full variable domain (outside the CDR3, taken from reference TRBV9 and TRBJ2-3): DSGVTQTPKHLITATGQRVTLRCSPRSGDLSVYWYQQSLDQGLQFLIQYYNGEERAKGNILERFSAQQFPDLHSELNLSSLELGDSALYFCASSFRQGDLGTDTQYFGPGTRLTVL.

This clone showed up just a few times. This chain joins TRBV28 and TRBJ2-7; 8 bases map to TRBD1. V gave up 8 bases and J gave up 1 base; unmatched junction bases: 10. The length of the CDR3 is 15 residues. Germline-derived CDR1 and CDR2 are MDHEN and SYDVKM. CDR3 sequence (DNA): TGTGCCAGCGTGCCTCACCGGACAGGGTCCTACGAGCAGTACTTC. Protein sequence: CASVPHRTGSYEQYF.

In DNA, the CDR3 is TGTGCCAGCAGCTTAGCGGGCCTCACAGATACGCAGTATTTT. Translated: CASSLAGLTDTQYF. The chain employs TRBV7-2 and TRBJ2-3; no reliable D call. CDR3 length: 14 residues. The V end was cut by 0 bases, the J end by 2 bases, with 6 bases between. The germline gives CDR1 SGHTA, CDR2 FQGNSA.

There are a few counts of this clone. J is TRBJ1-1 and V is TRBV16, with a possible D match to TRBD1 (6 bases). The V end lost 1 base, the J end lost 4 bases, and 13 bases lay between the germline ends. Germline loops: CDR1 KGHSY, CDR2 FQNENV. The CDR3 runs to 15 residues. CDR3 sequence reads: CASSQWGGRTTEAFF. CDR3 coding DNA: TGTGCCAGCAGCCAATGGGGGGGGCGGACCACTGAAGCTTTCTTT. The full variable domain, with the rest looked up from reference TRBV16 and TRBJ1-1, is GEEVAQTPKHLVRGEGQKAKLYCAPIKGHSYVFWYQQVLKNEFKFLISFQNENVFDETGMPKERFSAKCLPNSPCSLEIQATKLEDSAVYFCASSQWGGRTTEAFFGQGTRLTVV.

This clone has only one observation. The chain has TRBV4-1 and TRBJ1-2; 7 bases line up with TRBD1. The CDR3 length is 15 residues. Germline loops: CDR1 MGHRA, CDR2 YSYEKL. V gave up 1 base and J gave up 3 bases; unmatched junction bases: 5. CDR3 loop: CASSQVPGGDYGYTF. The CDR3 DNA sequence: TGCGCCAGCAGCCAAGTGCCAGGGGGGGACTATGGCTACACCTTC.

In nucleotides, the CDR3 is TGTGCCAGCTCGGAACTTTTGCGCGCTGAAGCTTTCTTT. It is translated as CASSELLRAEAFF. The genes are TRBV6-1 and TRBJ1-1; D uncertain. Germline V gives CDR1 MNHNS, CDR2 SASEGT. The CDR3 is 13 residues long. Trimming took 8 bases from V and 6 from J, leaving 16 bases between them.

This clone has a handful of counts. The rearrangement uses TRBV7-9 and TRBJ1-1; 7 bases are a match to TRBD1. Losses at the gene ends were 3 bases for V and 1 base for J; bases not matched to a gene: 8. This CDR3 contains 16 residues. Germline CDR1 is SEHNR and CDR2 is FQNEAQ (reference sequence). CDR3 nucleotides: TGTGCCAGCAGCTTCAGGGGACAGACTCCGAACACTGAAGCTTTCTTT. Translating gives CASSFRGQTPNTEAFF.

The chain links TRBV7-9 to TRBJ1-4; D remains unclear. Germline CDR1 and CDR2: SEHNR and FQNEAQ (reference sequence). Between the trimmed V and J ends, which lost 5 bases and 3 bases, there was a span of 16 bases. This CDR3 spans 16 amino acids. The CDR3 nucleotides are TGTGCCAGCAGCCCCGCTGGGAGGGTGGCTAATGAAAAACTGTTTTTT. It is translated as CASSPAGRVANEKLFF. Variable domain in full (rest from reference TRBV7-9 and TRBJ1-4): DTGVSQNPRHKITKRGQNVTFRCDPISEHNRLYWYRQTLGQGPEFLTYFQNEAQLEKSRLLSDRFSAERPKGSFSTLEIQRTEQGDSAMYLCASSPAGRVANEKLFFGSGTQLSVL.